Each of the 19 T cell receptor beta chains below was sequenced from the same sample in a study of blood T cell repertoires in COVID-19. The protocol was immunoSEQ multiplex PCR, while the TCRdb copy is restricted to in-frame clones and leaves out a portion. The data show 110,000 to 150,000 clones, roughly 86% seen once. The sequenced material came from peripheral blood. These receptor sequences come from a man between 65 and 80 years old with acute or convalescent COVID-19.

CDR3 nucleotides: TGTGCCAGCAGCCAAGATCGGGGTTCAGGGGCCTGGAGCACAGATACGCAGTATTTT. Translating gives CASSQDRGSGAWSTDTQYF. The chain couples TRBV3-1 (or the pseudogene TRBV3-2) to TRBJ2-3; D is perhaps TRBD1 (6 bases). Per germline, CDR1 LGHDT and CDR2 YNNKEL (reference sequence). The germline V and J ends were trimmed by 0 bases and 0 bases, with 19 bases remaining between them. This CDR3 is built from 19 residues.

The V call is TRBV6-5, the J call TRBJ1-5, with D possibly being TRBD1 (6 bases). CDR1 and CDR2 (germline): MNHEY, SVGAGI. Trimming stripped 6 bases from V and 6 bases from J, with 15 bases between. The CDR3 is made up of 14 amino acids. The DNA for the CDR3 is TGTGCCAGCAGGGGGGGGGCAGGGACTCAGCCCCAGCATTTT. It encodes CASRGGAGTQPQHF.

V is TRBV6-2 or TRBV6-3 and J is TRBJ2-7; D perhaps matches TRBD1 (7 bases). The V and J ends lost 3 bases and 3 bases respectively, with 21 bases between them. The CDR3 is 17 amino acids. Germline loops: CDR1 MNHEY, CDR2 SVGEGT. CDR3 sequence: CASSYLIGGGSLYEQYF. For the CDR3, the DNA is TGTGCCAGCAGTTATTTAATCGGAGGGGGCAGTCTCTACGAGCAGTACTTC.

The chain combines TRBV24-1 with TRBJ2-1; 15 nucleotides line up with TRBD2. The junction had 12 bases not matched to a gene; V was cut back by 3 bases and J by 7 bases. Per the germline V gene, CDR1 is KGHDR and CDR2 is SFDVKD. This CDR3 is built from 19 residues. This chain's CDR3 is CATSDPRTSGGAGRNEQFF. Here the CDR3 DNA reads TGTGCCACCAGTGATCCCCGGACTAGCGGGGGGGCTGGTAGAAATGAGCAGTTCTTC.

A few counts support this clone. The chain recombines TRBV7-2 with TRBJ1-6, with 10 bases matching TRBD1. This CDR3 spans 14 amino acids. Germline values: CDR1 SGHTA, CDR2 FQGNSA. With V trimmed by 7 bases and J by 7 bases, 4 bases remained unmatched. The CDR3 DNA follows: TGTGCCAGCACGCGGGACAGGGGCAATTCACCCCTCCACTTT. Translation gives CASTRDRGNSPLHF.

This clone has just a few counts. This chain connects TRBV5-1 to TRBJ2-2; D is unresolved. CDR3 length: 12 amino acids. With 1 base removed from V and 9 bases from J, the gap between germline ends came to 7 bases. Germline CDR1 and CDR2: SGHRS and YFSETQ. As DNA, the CDR3 is TGCGCCAGCAGCTTGTACTCGAGGGAGCTGTTTTTT. Its protein product is CASSLYSRELFF.

This chain joins TRBV7-9 and TRBJ1-1; 7 nucleotides align to TRBD1. The CDR3 totals 15 residues. J was trimmed by 4 bases and V by 0 bases; bases with no gene match: 5. Germline lookup yields CDR1 SEHNR and CDR2 FQNEAQ (reference sequence). The CDR3 sequence is CASSLAEGAFTEAFF. DNA for the CDR3: TGTGCCAGCAGCTTAGCGGAGGGGGCGTTCACTGAAGCTTTCTTT.

This clone was detected once. This chain links TRBV3-1 (or the pseudogene TRBV3-2) with TRBJ2-2; 12 nucleotides match TRBD2. After removal of 1 base from V and 0 bases from J, the junction contained 3 bases not matched to a gene. The length of the CDR3 is 18 residues. The germline V gene has CDR1 LGHDT and CDR2 YNNKEL (reference sequence). The CDR3 loop is CASSQASSGGANTGELFF. The CDR3 DNA reads as TGTGCCAGCAGCCAAGCGTCTAGCGGGGGGGCGAACACCGGGGAGCTGTTTTTT.

The gene calls are TRBV10-2 and TRBJ1-5; D perhaps matches TRBD1 (5 bases). The CDR3 has 15 residues. CDR1 is WSHSY and CDR2 is SAAADI in the germline V gene. V shed 5 bases and J shed 6 bases, with 17 bases lying between them. This CDR3 reads CASSLPGTFGQPQHF. CDR3 coding DNA: TGCGCCAGCAGTTTGCCCGGGACTTTCGGTCAGCCCCAGCATTTT.

Details on this clone: Germline is not matched at one junction end, which may reflect a read error. This chain connects TRBV5-1 to TRBJ1-4, with a tentative D call TRBD1 (6 bases). This CDR3 region has 14 residues. Germline V lookup: CDR1 SGHRS, CDR2 YFSETQ. The CDR3 spells CASRLRTENEKLFF. In DNA, the CDR3 is TGCGCCAGCCGCTTAAGGACAGAAAATGAAAAACTGTTTTTT.

This chain joins TRBV10-1 and TRBJ2-1; 8 bases line up with TRBD2. The ends lost 5 bases at V and 1 base at J; junction bases unmatched: 7. Looked up from germline, CDR1 is WNHNN and CDR2 is SYGVQD (reference sequence). CDR3 length: 16 residues. The CDR3: CASSQQPGGSYNEQFF. DNA of the CDR3: TGCGCCAGCAGTCAACAGCCGGGAGGGTCCTACAATGAGCAGTTCTTC.

This chain connects TRBV19 to TRBJ2-7, with 7 bases aligning to TRBD1. The junction had 9 bases not matched to a gene; V was cut back by 9 bases and J by 4 bases. The CDR3 consists of 13 residues. The germline CDR1 and CDR2 sequences are LNHDA and SQIVND (reference sequence). CDR3 bases: TGTGCCAGCGCAACAGGGGTGCAATACGAGCAGTACTTC. Its translation is CASATGVQYEQYF.

CDR3 region: CASSNSDRASSYNSPLHF. In DNA, the CDR3 is TGCGCCAGCAGTAATTCTGACAGGGCTAGCTCCTATAATTCACCCCTCCACTTT. The V and J genes are TRBV5-1 and TRBJ1-6; 7 bases are shared with TRBD1. This CDR3 has 18 residues. V shed 5 bases, J shed 0 bases, and the junction held 11 bases outside the gene matches. Per germline, CDR1 SGHRS and CDR2 YFSETQ.

This clone was detected once. J is TRBJ2-4 and V is TRBV13, with 11 bases that match TRBD2. Germline-derived CDR1 and CDR2 are PRHDT and FYEKMQ (reference sequence). V dropped 2 bases and J dropped 5; count of bases not matched to a gene: 11. The CDR3 is 18 residues long. The CDR3 nucleotides read TGTGCCAGCAGCTTACGCCCCCCACTAGCGGGAGTGGAAAACATTCAGTACTTC. Its translation is CASSLRPPLAGVENIQYF. Full variable domain (remainder filled in from reference TRBV13 and TRBJ2-4): AAGVIQSPRHLIKEKRETATLKCYPIPRHDTVYWYQQGPGQDPQFLISFYEKMQSDKGSIPDRFSAQQFSDYHSELNMSSLELGDSALYFCASSLRPPLAGVENIQYFGAGTRLSVL.

The chain uses TRBV28 and TRBJ2-1; 12 bases match TRBD1. This CDR3 has 16 residues. V dropped 5 bases and J dropped 7; count of bases not matched to a gene: 9. The germline CDR1 and CDR2 sequences are MDHEN and SYDVKM. In DNA, the CDR3 is TGTGCCAGCAGTCTTAGATGGGACAGGGGGCGAAATGAGCAGTTCTTC. Protein sequence: CASSLRWDRGRNEQFF. Together with reference TRBV28 and TRBJ2-1, the CDR3 gives the full variable domain: DVKVTQSSRYLVKRTGEKVFLECVQDMDHENMFWYRQDPGLGLRLIYFSYDVKMKEKGDIPEGYSVSREKKERFSLILESASTNQTSMYLCASSLRWDRGRNEQFFGPGTRLTVL.

The chain joins TRBV20-1 to TRBJ2-7; the match to TRBD2 covers 8 bases. Germline CDR1 and CDR2: DFQATT and SNEGSKA (reference sequence). Germline trimming cut 6 bases from V and 6 bases from J; bases unmatched to any gene: 4. The CDR3 consists of 11 residues. The CDR3 DNA follows: TGCAGTGCCAACCGGGAGGGCGAGCAGTACTTC. This gives the protein CSANREGEQYF.

The chain has TRBV10-1 and TRBJ1-2, with D perhaps matching TRBD1 (6 bases). Germline CDR1 and CDR2: WNHNN and SYGVQD (reference sequence). Trimming stripped 5 bases from V and 5 bases from J, with 15 bases between. The CDR3 length is 14 residues. The DNA of the CDR3 is TGCGCCAGCAGTCCAACAGGGATTCAATATGGCTACACCTTC. This sequence encodes CASSPTGIQYGYTF.

The chain couples TRBV19 to TRBJ2-1; the D gene is possibly TRBD2 (6 bases). Germline V gene lookup returns CDR1 LNHDA and CDR2 SQIVND (reference sequence). Deletions cut 5 bases from V and 8 bases from J, with 13 bases between. This CDR3 is built from 13 residues. The DNA for the CDR3 is TGTGCCAGTAGTCTATGGGCTAGCGATGAGCAGTTCTTC. Translated: CASSLWASDEQFF.

In its sample, this clone was seen a few times. The chain employs TRBV18 and TRBJ2-1, with a weak D call TRBD1 (6 bases). Between the trimmed V and J ends, which lost 6 bases and 4 bases, there was a span of 10 bases. This CDR3 contains 13 residues. CDR1 is KGHSH and CDR2 is LQKENI in the germline V gene. CDR3: CASSRGIYNEQFF. Here the CDR3 DNA reads TGTGCCAGCTCCAGGGGTATTTACAATGAGCAGTTCTTC.